This TCR beta chain was found in a study of neoadjuvant anti-PD-1 for oral cavity cancer. Measured with immunoSEQ multiplex PCR; TCRdb has only the in-frame clones, and not every one. Counted here are approximately 14,000 clones, 55% to 75% occurring once; the ten biggest clones make up 2.5% to 3.5%. CDR3 length equals 13 residues. The junction had 8 bases not matched to a gene; V was cut back by 8 bases and J by 8 bases. Germline values: CDR1 LNHNV, CDR2 YYDKDF (reference sequence). The rearrangement uses TRBV15 and TRBJ1-4; 7 bases map to TRBD1. This receptor was obtained from a person between 35 and 79 years old with oral cavity squamous cell carcinoma. The sample here was PBMCs, taken before nivolumab (anti-PD-1) treatment. The CDR3: CATEDRSEEKLFF. CDR3 nucleotide sequence: TGTGCCACCGAGGACAGGTCAGAAGAAAAACTGTTTTTT. The complete variable domain, with remaining parts taken from reference TRBV15 and TRBJ1-4, reads DAMVIQNPRYQVTQFGKPVTLSCSQTLNHNVMYWYQQKSSQAPKLLFHYYDKDFNNEADTPDNFQSRRPNTSFCFLDIRSPGLGDTAMYLCATEDRSEEKLFFGSGTQLSVL.